This passage covers 14 T cell receptor beta chains from one sample sequenced in a study of shared clonotypes between healthy human individuals. The data were produced by immunoSEQ multiplex PCR, yet TCRdb's version contains in-frame clones alone and is incomplete. In the table there are 550,000 to 850,000 clones, 72% of which are singletons. The sample consisted of memory CD4+ T cells sorted from blood. Specified subset: CD45RA-negative fraction. The origin of the receptors is a woman aged 25 to 39 in good health.

For this clone: Other DNA sequences from this sample encode an identical CDR3 as well. The rearrangement links TRBV6-1 to TRBJ2-7; no clear D. Trimming cost V 6 bases and J 4 bases, with 4 bases left between them. The CDR3 length is 10 residues. CDR1 is MNHNS, CDR2 SASEGT, per germline. Here the CDR3 DNA reads TGTGCCAGCAGCGAATACGAGCAGTACTTC. This encodes CASSEYEQYF.

A few counts support this clone. The chain links TRBV18 to TRBJ1-2, with 7 bases aligning to TRBD1. The V gene's germline CDR1 is KGHSH and CDR2 LQKENI. The CDR3 sequence is 13 residues long. V dropped 6 bases and J dropped 8; count of bases not matched to a gene: 9. For the CDR3, the DNA is TGTGCCAGCTCTATGAGCGGACAGGAAGGCTACACCTTC. Its protein is CASSMSGQEGYTF.

The J gene is TRBJ2-7, the V gene TRBV28, with 10 nucleotides matching TRBD2. In germline, CDR1 is MDHEN, CDR2 SYDVKM. There are 16 residues in the CDR3. Trimming cost V 2 bases and J 2 bases; bases outside gene matches: 6. The CDR3 region has the DNA TGTGCCAGCAGTTTACCTGCTAGCGGGAGCACCTACGAGCAGTACTTC. Its protein is CASSLPASGSTYEQYF.

V usage is TRBV6-5 and J usage is TRBJ2-5, with TRBD2 matching over 8 bases. The junction had 7 bases not matched to a gene; V was cut back by 6 bases and J by 1 base. Per the germline V gene, CDR1 is MNHEY and CDR2 is SVGAGI. The CDR3 is 15 amino acids. The CDR3 nucleotides are TGTGCCAGCAGCCGGGGACTAGTCGGCCAAGAGACCCAGTACTTC. As protein: CASSRGLVGQETQYF.

This rearrangement joins TRBV29-1 to TRBJ2-1; D gene unclear. The CDR3 spans 11 residues. The germline CDR1 and CDR2 sequences are SQVTM and ANQGSEA. The V end was cut by 2 bases, the J end by 8 bases, with 7 bases between. CDR3 loop: CSVELSYEQFF. The DNA of the CDR3 is TGCAGCGTTGAACTTTCCTATGAGCAGTTCTTC.

This chain uses TRBV27 with TRBJ1-2; D might be TRBD1 (6 bases). Trimming shortened V by 0 bases and J by 8 bases, and 13 bases separated the two germline ends. Germline V CDR1 and CDR2: MNHEY, SMNVEV (reference sequence). The CDR3 is 14 amino acids. The CDR3 spells CASSLSFRGWGYTF. The CDR3 nucleotides are TGTGCCAGCAGTTTATCTTTCAGGGGTTGGGGCTACACCTTC.

This chain uses TRBV5-1 with TRBJ2-1; D uncertain. Germline values: CDR1 SGHRS, CDR2 YFSETQ. The CDR3 totals 15 residues. V was clipped by 3 bases and J by 4 bases, with 14 bases between them. This CDR3 reads CASSSSSVGYNEQFF. Here the CDR3 DNA reads TGCGCCAGCAGCTCGAGCTCGGTGGGTTACAATGAGCAGTTCTTC.

The V and J genes are TRBV15 and TRBJ2-5; no firm D call. This CDR3 has 14 amino acids. V lost 1 base and J lost 1, with 7 bases in between. The germline V gene has CDR1 LNHNV and CDR2 YYDKDF (reference sequence). Written as DNA, the CDR3 is TGTGCCACCAGCAGAGGTCAGATCCAAGAGACCCAGTACTTC. Its translation is CATSRGQIQETQYF.

The sample holds a few counts of this clone. Relative to the germline gene, one junction end is altered; a read error may explain this. The chain employs TRBV11-2 and TRBJ2-3; TRBD2 aligns across 12 bases. The germline gives CDR1 SGHAT, CDR2 FQNNGV. The CDR3 contains 14 residues. Here the CDR3 DNA reads TGTGCCAGCAGCTCGGGACTAGCGGGCCTTCGGCTGGATTTT. Its protein product is CASSSGLAGLRLDF.

This clone was counted between two and nine times. The chain combines TRBV6-6 with TRBJ2-2, with D possibly matching TRBD2 (5 bases). V lost 0 bases to trimming and J lost 7 bases, with 9 bases between them. The CDR3 runs to 14 residues. Germline-derived CDR1 and CDR2 are MNHNY and SVGAGI (reference sequence). The CDR3 spells CASSYSLGSGELFF. The CDR3 nucleotides are TGTGCCAGCAGTTACTCCCTTGGGAGCGGGGAGCTGTTTTTT.

The chain carries TRBV28 and TRBJ2-7; 8 nucleotides align to TRBD1. The V and J ends lost 6 bases and 3 bases, in that order; junction bases with no gene match: 10. Germline V lookup: CDR1 MDHEN, CDR2 SYDVKM. The CDR3 consists of 15 residues. DNA for the CDR3: TGTGCCAGCAGGGGGACAGGCATCAAGGGCTACGAGCAGTACTTC. It codes for CASRGTGIKGYEQYF.

This chain uses TRBV4-2 with TRBJ1-4; 10 bases map to TRBD1. With V trimmed by 4 bases and J by 3 bases, 14 bases remained unmatched. Germline V gene lookup returns CDR1 LGHNA and CDR2 YNFKEQ. The CDR3 is made up of 19 amino acids. The CDR3: CASSPGTGASGAPNEKLFF. CDR3 DNA: TGTGCCAGCAGCCCTGGGACAGGGGCTAGCGGGGCCCCTAATGAAAAACTGTTTTTT.

This clone was seen only a few times. J is TRBJ1-1 and V is TRBV5-1; D gene ambiguous. Trimming pared 2 bases from V and 3 bases from J, leaving 11 bases between. Germline V gene sequence: CDR1 SGHRS, CDR2 YFSETQ. The length of the CDR3 is 14 residues. In DNA, the CDR3 is TGCGCCAGCAGCTTTTACGGGGTTGACACTGAAGCTTTCTTT. Its protein is CASSFYGVDTEAFF. Complete variable domain (other parts from reference TRBV5-1 and TRBJ1-1): KAGVTQTPRYLIKTRGQQVTLSCSPISGHRSVSWYQQTPGQGLQFLFEYFSETQRNKGNFPGRFSGRQFSNSRSEMNVSTLELGDSALYLCASSFYGVDTEAFFGQGTRLTVV.

The chain employs TRBV18 and TRBJ2-1; 14 nucleotides agree with TRBD2. CDR1 KGHSH and CDR2 LQKENI come from the germline V gene. The CDR3 runs to 16 residues. V gave up 0 bases and J gave up 10 bases; unmatched junction bases: 5. The CDR3 DNA follows: TGTGCCAGCTCACCACCGGGACTAGCGGGAGAGATGGAGCAGTTCTTC. Its protein is CASSPPGLAGEMEQFF.